The rows below give T cell receptor beta chains drawn from one sample of a study of OX40 agonist ivuxolimab in advanced cancers. The assay was immunoSEQ multiplex PCR, and TCRdb's table has in-frame clones only and misses some. The repertoire consists of about 77,000 clones, with about 90% occurring once and the leading ten covering around 0.56%. The input for sequencing was CD4+ or CD8+ T cells sorted from blood, taken in a trial of the OX40 agonist ivuxolimab. Receptor source: an adult with an advanced solid tumor such as melanoma, head and neck, liver or kidney cancer. Each CDR3 is given with its conserved first and last residue. Fields, in order: V gene, D gene, clone size, J gene, CDR3 DNA, CDR3 protein. D genes are given only for firm matches. Clone size is given for some rows only: seen once, a few or many times, or a class if the clone is expanded.

TRBV11-2	.	.	TRBJ2-2	TGTGCCAGCAGCCCTGACAGGACAGTCGCGAACACCGGGGAGCTGTTTTTT	CASSPDRTVANTGELFF
TRBV6-6	.	.	TRBJ2-7	TGTGCCAGCAGAGGGACCTCTTACGAGCAGTACTTC	CASRGTSYEQYF
TRBV5-4	TRBD1	.	TRBJ1-2	TGTGCCAGCAGCACCCCTACAGGGGGAAGAGGTTATGGCTACACCTTC	CASSTPTGGRGYGYTF
TRBV11-2	.	.	TRBJ1-5	TGTGCCAGCAGCTTAGATAGCGGGGGCAGCCAGCCCCAGCATTTT	CASSLDSGGSQPQHF
TRBV2	.	few	TRBJ1-6	TGTGCCAGCATGAATTCACGTGCGGCACCCCTCCACTTT	CASMNSRAAPLHF
TRBV6-1	.	.	TRBJ1-5	TGTGCCAGCAGTGAAGCAGCGGGGCCCCAGCATTTT	CASSEAAGPQHF
TRBV29-1	TRBD1	.	TRBJ1-1	TGCAGCGGCCGACAGGGAATCCTGAACACTGAAGCTTTCTTT	CSGRQGILNTEAFF
TRBV19	TRBD1	.	TRBJ1-5	TGTGCCAGTAGTATAGACAGGGGGAACCAGCCCCAGCATTTT	CASSIDRGNQPQHF
TRBV7-9	TRBD2	.	TRBJ2-7	TGTGCCAGCAGCACTAGCGGGCACTACGAGCAGTACTTC	CASSTSGHYEQYF
TRBV30	.	once	TRBJ1-1	TGTGCCTGGAACCGCAGGGGGAACACTGAAGCTTTCTTT	CAWNRRGNTEAFF